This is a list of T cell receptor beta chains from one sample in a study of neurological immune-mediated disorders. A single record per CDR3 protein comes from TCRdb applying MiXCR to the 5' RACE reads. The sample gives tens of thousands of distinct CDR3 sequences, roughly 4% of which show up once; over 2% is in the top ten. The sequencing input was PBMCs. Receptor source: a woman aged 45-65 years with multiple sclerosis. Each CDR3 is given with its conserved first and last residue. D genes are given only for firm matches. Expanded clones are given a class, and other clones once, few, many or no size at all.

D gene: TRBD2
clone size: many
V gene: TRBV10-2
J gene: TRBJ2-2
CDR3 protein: CASSGGTSGRTGELFF
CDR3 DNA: TGCGCCAGCAGTGGAGGGACTAGCGGGAGGACAGGGGAGCTGTTTTTT

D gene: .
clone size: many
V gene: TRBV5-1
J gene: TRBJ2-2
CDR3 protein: CASSTTPLANTGELFF
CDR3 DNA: TGCGCCAGCAGCACGACACCTCTCGCGAACACCGGGGAGCTGTTTTTT

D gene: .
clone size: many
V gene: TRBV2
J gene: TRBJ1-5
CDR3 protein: CASSGDKWGNQPQHF
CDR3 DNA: TGTGCCAGCAGTGGAGACAAGTGGGGCAATCAGCCCCAGCATTTT

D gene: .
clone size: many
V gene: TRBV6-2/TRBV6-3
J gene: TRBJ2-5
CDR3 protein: CASRDLLAILQETQYF
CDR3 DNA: TGTGCCAGCAGGGACCTTTTAGCGATTCTTCAAGAGACCCAGTACTTC

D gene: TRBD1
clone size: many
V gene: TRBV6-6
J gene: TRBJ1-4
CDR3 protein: CASSYSPGQGDEKLFF
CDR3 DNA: TGTGCCAGCAGTTACTCTCCGGGACAGGGTGATGAAAAACTGTTTTTT

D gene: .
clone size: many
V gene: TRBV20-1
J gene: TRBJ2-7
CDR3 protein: CSAMAGLSSYEQYF
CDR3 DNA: TGCAGTGCTATGGCGGGACTGAGCTCCTACGAGCAGTACTTC

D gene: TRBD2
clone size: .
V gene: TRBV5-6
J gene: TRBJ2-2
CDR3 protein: CASSPEGLGGSRIGGELFF
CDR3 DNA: TGTGCCAGCAGCCCGGAGGGACTCGGCGGGAGTCGGATTGGCGGGGAGCTGTTTTTT

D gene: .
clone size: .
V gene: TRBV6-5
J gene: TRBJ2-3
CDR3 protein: CATGTSVDTEYF
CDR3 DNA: TGTGCCACCGGGACTTCCGTAGATACGGAGTATTTT

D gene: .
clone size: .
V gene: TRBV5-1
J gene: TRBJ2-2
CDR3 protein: CASSLPGELFF
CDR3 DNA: TGCGCCAGCAGCTTGCCCGGGGAGCTGTTTTTT

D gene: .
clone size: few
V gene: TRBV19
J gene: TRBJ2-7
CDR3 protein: CASSIDGTLYEQYF
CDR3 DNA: TGTGCCAGTAGTATAGACGGAACCCTCTACGAGCAGTACTTC

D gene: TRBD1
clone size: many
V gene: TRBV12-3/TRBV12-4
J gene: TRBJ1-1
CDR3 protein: CASSYLSGQTNTEAFF
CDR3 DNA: TGTGCCAGCAGTTACCTTTCGGGACAGACGAACACTGAAGCTTTCTTT

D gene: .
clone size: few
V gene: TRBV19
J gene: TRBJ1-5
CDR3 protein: CASSMVQNQPQHF
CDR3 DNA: TGTGCCAGTAGTATGGTCCAGAATCAGCCCCAGCATTTT

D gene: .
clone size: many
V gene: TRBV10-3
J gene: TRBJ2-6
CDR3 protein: CAISERPVGDAGANVLTF
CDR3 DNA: TGTGCCATCAGTGAGCGACCGGTCGGGGATGCTGGGGCCAACGTCCTGACTTTC

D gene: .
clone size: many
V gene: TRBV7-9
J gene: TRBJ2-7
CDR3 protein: CASSLEVRSGEQYF
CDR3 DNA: TGTGCCAGCAGCTTAGAGGTTAGGTCGGGGGAGCAGTACTTC

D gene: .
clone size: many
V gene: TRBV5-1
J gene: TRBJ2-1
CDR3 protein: CASSLKAASDNEQFF
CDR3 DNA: TGCGCCAGCAGCTTGAAGGCAGCTTCAGACAATGAGCAGTTCTTC

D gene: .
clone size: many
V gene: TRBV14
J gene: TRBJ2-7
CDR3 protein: CASSQDPWTGEQYF
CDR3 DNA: TGTGCCAGCAGCCAAGATCCGTGGACGGGGGAGCAGTACTTC

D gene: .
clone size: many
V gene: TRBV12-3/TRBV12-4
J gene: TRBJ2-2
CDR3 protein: CASSRLSSNTGELFF
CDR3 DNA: TGTGCCAGCAGTCGACTATCGTCGAACACCGGGGAGCTGTTTTTT

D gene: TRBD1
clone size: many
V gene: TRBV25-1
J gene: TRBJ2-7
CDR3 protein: CASRQGTEYEQYF
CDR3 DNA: TGTGCCAGTCGACAGGGGACCGAATACGAGCAGTACTTC

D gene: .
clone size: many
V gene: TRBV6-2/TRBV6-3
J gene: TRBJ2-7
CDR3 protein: CASSRDLSYEQYF
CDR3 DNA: TGTGCCAGCAGCAGGGACCTTTCCTACGAGCAGTACTTC

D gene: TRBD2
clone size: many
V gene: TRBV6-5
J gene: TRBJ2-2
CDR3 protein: CASSFSGGGTGELFF
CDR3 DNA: TGTGCCAGCAGTTTTTCGGGAGGTGGTACCGGGGAGCTGTTTTTT

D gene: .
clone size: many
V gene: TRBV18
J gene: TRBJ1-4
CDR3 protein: CASSRGLGNEKLFF
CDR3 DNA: TGTGCCAGCTCAAGAGGGCTAGGTAATGAAAAACTGTTTTTT

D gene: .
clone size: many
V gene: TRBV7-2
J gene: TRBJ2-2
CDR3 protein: CASSLDRNTGELFF
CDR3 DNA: TGTGCCAGCAGCCTCGACAGGAACACCGGGGAGCTGTTTTTT

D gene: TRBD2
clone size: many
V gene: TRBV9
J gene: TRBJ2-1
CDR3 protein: CASSEGYRLAGGGNEQFF
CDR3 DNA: TGTGCCAGCAGCGAGGGATACAGACTAGCGGGAGGAGGAAATGAGCAGTTCTTC